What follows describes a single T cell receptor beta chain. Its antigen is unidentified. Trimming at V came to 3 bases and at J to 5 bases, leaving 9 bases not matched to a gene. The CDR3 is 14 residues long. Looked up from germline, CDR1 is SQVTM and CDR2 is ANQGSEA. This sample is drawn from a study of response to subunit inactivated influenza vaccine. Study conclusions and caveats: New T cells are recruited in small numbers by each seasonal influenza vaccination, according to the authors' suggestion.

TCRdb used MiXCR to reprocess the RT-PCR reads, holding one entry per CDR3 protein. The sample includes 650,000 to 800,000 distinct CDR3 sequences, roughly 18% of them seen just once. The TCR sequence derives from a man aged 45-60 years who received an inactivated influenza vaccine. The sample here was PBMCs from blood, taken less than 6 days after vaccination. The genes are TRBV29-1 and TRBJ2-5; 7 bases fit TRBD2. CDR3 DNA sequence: TGCAGCGTTGAGGGCCAGGACGGGGGGGAGACCCAGTACTTC. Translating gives CSVEGQDGGETQYF.